A selection of T cell receptor beta chains follows, all from one sample in a study of cytomegalovirus exposure and HLA in healthy donors. TCRdb's table, derived via immunoSEQ multiplex PCR, lists solely in-frame clones and lacks some. Its table records 56,000 or so clones. Sequenced: PBMCs. The receptors originated from a female donor in good health and CMV-seronegative. Both conserved end residues are part of each CDR3.

V: TRBV30; CDR3: CAWTLAGRGYTF
V: TRBV5-4; CDR3: CASTPRTSGISTDTQYF
V: TRBV4-1; CDR3: CASSLGAASSYNSPLHF
V: TRBV4-1; CDR3: CASSQDRRGRYEQYF
V: TRBV19; CDR3: CASSIEGRDFLGTGELFF
V: TRBV5-6; CDR3: CASNSLRTGEYGNTIYF
V: TRBV7-3; CDR3: CASSRGLAGDEQYF
V: TRBV7-9; CDR3: CASSAPRGGQGLTDTQYF
V: TRBV6-5; CDR3: CATAPGQGATEAFF
V: TRBV25-1; CDR3: CARSEQGGAFF
V: TRBV7-2; CDR3: CASSLGAEKLFF
V: TRBV2; CDR3: CASSEGGITEAFF
V: TRBV12-5; CDR3: CASGLVRGRAEQYF
V: TRBV4-2; CDR3: CASSQEEGAAAIQYF
V: TRBV30; CDR3: CAWSARQGNQPQHF
V: TRBV4-1; CDR3: CASSPEQGVNTEAFF
V: TRBV5-1; CDR3: CASRTDSYTGELFF
V: TRBV28; CDR3: CASSPLGTSGRRFGYEQYF
V: TRBV29-1; CDR3: CSVLGDNSGTDTQYF
V: TRBV5-1; CDR3: CASQTGTSVTDTQYF
V: TRBV6-1; CDR3: CASRSGAYNEQFF
V: TRBV11-1; CDR3: CASSLGGGPTYEQYF
V: TRBV29-1; CDR3: CSTAGGPYEQYF
V: TRBV9; CDR3: CASSGLQAYNEQFF
V: TRBV7-9; CDR3: CASSWGQGMEQYF
V: TRBV11-3; CDR3: CASSSKEGSGGVSYEQYF
V: TRBV28; CDR3: CASTKSGGAANYGYTF